Below are 29 T cell receptor beta chains sequenced from a single sample in a study of Ad26.COV2.S vaccination and SARS-CoV-2 variants. Described treatment: roughly 20 received Ad26.COV2.S at low or high dose, single or two shots; about 5 received placebo; per-sample allocation not given. Day 63 following the first vaccine or placebo injection was when the samples were taken. Sequencing was performed with immunoSEQ multiplex PCR; in TCRdb, only in-frame clones are kept and a portion is missing. In the table there are around 400,000 clones, 80% to 95% of which are singletons. The sample in question was peripheral blood, obtained in a trial of Ad26.COV2.S vaccine versus placebo. The receptors were gathered from a person aged 18-60 years who received the Ad26.COV2.S COVID-19 vaccine or a placebo.

This chain connects TRBV7-2 to TRBJ1-2, with 8 nucleotides matching TRBD1. With V trimmed by 5 bases and J by 5 bases, 7 bases remained unmatched. Germline loops: CDR1 SGHTA, CDR2 FQGNSA. The CDR3 covers 14 residues. The CDR3 region has the DNA TGTGCCAGCAGCACCCCTGGGACAGGATATGGCTACACCTTC. Its protein is CASSTPGTGYGYTF.

The chain employs TRBV5-6 and TRBJ1-1; TRBD1 is a possible D gene (5 bases). V lost 6 bases and J lost 1, with 10 bases in between. Germline values: CDR1 SGHDT, CDR2 YYEEEE. The CDR3 totals 13 residues. The CDR3 DNA follows: TGTGCCAGCACCCTCACAGGGAACACTGAAGCTTTCTTT. It translates to CASTLTGNTEAFF.

This chain connects TRBV7-2 to TRBJ1-3; D gene ambiguous. This CDR3 is built from 15 residues. V was clipped by 1 base and J by 0 bases, with 7 bases between them. Germline loops: CDR1 SGHTA, CDR2 FQGNSA. The CDR3 spells CASSLGGNSGNTIYF. CDR3 nucleotides: TGTGCCAGCAGCTTAGGGGGAAACTCTGGAAACACCATATATTTT. Filled out from reference TRBV7-2 and TRBJ1-3, the complete variable domain reads GAGVSQSPSNKVTEKGKDVELRCDPISGHTALYWYRQSLGQGLEFLIYFQGNSAPDKSGLPSDRFSAERTGGSVSTLTIQRTQQEDSAVYLCASSLGGNSGNTIYFGEGSWLTVV.

The genes are TRBV5-6 and TRBJ2-1, with 10 bases identical to TRBD2. The CDR3 totals 17 residues. Trimming removed 5 bases from V and 8 bases from J; junction bases left unmatched: 16. Germline V lookup: CDR1 SGHDT, CDR2 YYEEEE. CDR3 in amino acids: CASRIKREGPRGYEQFF. CDR3 in DNA: TGTGCCAGCAGAATCAAGCGGGAGGGCCCCCGGGGATATGAGCAGTTCTTC.

This clone was seen only a few times. Here the CDR3 reads CASWQGITEAFF. As DNA, the CDR3 is TGTGCCAGCTGGCAAGGGATTACTGAAGCTTTCTTT. The chain combines TRBV27 with TRBJ1-1; D unclear. V was cut by 8 bases and J by 5 bases, with 12 bases left in between. The CDR3 has 12 residues. The germline V gene has CDR1 MNHEY and CDR2 SMNVEV (reference sequence).

The chain links TRBV19 to TRBJ2-1, with TRBD2 matching 8 bases. After removal of 4 bases from V and 9 bases from J, the junction contained 11 bases not matched to a gene. The CDR3 has 15 amino acids. The V gene's germline CDR1 is LNHDA and CDR2 SQIVND (reference sequence). Here the CDR3 DNA reads TGTGCCAGTAGTAGGTTGGGGACTAGTGAAACTGAGCAGTTCTTC. This codes for CASSRLGTSETEQFF.

This chain links TRBV10-3 with TRBJ2-7; D possibly corresponds to TRBD1 (5 bases). CDR3 length equals 14 residues. The germline V gene encodes CDR1 ENHRY and CDR2 SYGVKD. The V end lost 0 bases, the J end lost 6 bases, and 12 bases lay between the germline ends. CDR3 coding DNA: TGTGCCATCAGTGAGTCGGCAGGGATTGGCGAGCAGTACTTC. Protein product: CAISESAGIGEQYF.

The chain employs TRBV18 and TRBJ2-3; D is undetermined. This CDR3 is 14 amino acids long. CDR1 is KGHSH and CDR2 is LQKENI in the germline V gene. Trimming removed 1 base at V and 2 bases at J, with 7 bases between. The CDR3 here is CASSPQGITDTQYF. Written as DNA, the CDR3 is TGTGCCAGCTCACCACAGGGTATCACAGATACGCAGTATTTT.

The rearrangement uses TRBV4-3 and TRBJ2-1, with D unclear. CDR1 LGHNA and CDR2 YSLEER come from the germline V gene. With 3 bases removed from V and 2 bases from J, the gap between germline ends came to 14 bases. The CDR3 contains 16 residues. CDR3 sequence reads: CASSQGFAATYNEQFF. The CDR3, as DNA: TGCGCCAGCAGCCAGGGGTTTGCGGCAACCTACAATGAGCAGTTCTTC.

The chain employs TRBV4-2 and TRBJ2-4; 9 nucleotides agree with TRBD1. This CDR3 region has 16 residues. Unmatched junction bases numbered 6, after V lost 4 bases and J lost 2 bases. Germline V gene data show CDR1 as LGHNA and CDR2 as YNFKEQ. CDR3 coding DNA: TGTGCCAGCAGCCCGTCGGACAGGGGCCCCAAAAACATTCAGTACTTC. Translating it yields CASSPSDRGPKNIQYF.

This sequence joins TRBV12-3 or TRBV12-4 and TRBJ1-1; unclear D gene. V dropped 4 bases and J dropped 6 bases, with 6 bases sitting between them. The CDR3 covers 11 residues. Written as DNA, the CDR3 is TGTGCCAGCAGTTGGCAGGCTGAAGCTTTCTTT. It codes for CASSWQAEAFF.

The gene calls are TRBV10-3 and TRBJ1-2; unclear D gene. V was cut by 4 bases and J by 3 bases, with 9 bases left in between. CDR3 length: 13 amino acids. The germline gives CDR1 ENHRY, CDR2 SYGVKD. The CDR3 protein is CAISGEGDYGYTF. In nucleotides, the CDR3 is TGTGCCATCAGTGGAGAGGGCGACTATGGCTACACCTTC.

This rearrangement joins TRBV9 to TRBJ2-5, with 12 bases aligning to TRBD1. The junction had 8 bases not matched to a gene; V was cut back by 3 bases and J by 5 bases. Germline values: CDR1 SGDLS, CDR2 YYNGEE. The CDR3 spans 16 residues. The CDR3 protein is CASSAGTGGGWETQYF. The CDR3 DNA sequence: TGTGCCAGCAGCGCTGGGACAGGGGGCGGTTGGGAGACCCAGTACTTC.

The rearrangement joins TRBV19 to TRBJ2-2, with D perhaps matching TRBD2 (5 bases). Deletions cut 5 bases from V and 2 bases from J, with 9 bases between. The CDR3 sequence is 14 residues long. Germline CDR1 LNHDA, CDR2 SQIVND (reference sequence). For the CDR3, the DNA is TGTGCCAGTAGTTTCGGACTTAACACCGGGGAGCTGTTTTTT. It yields the protein CASSFGLNTGELFF.

The V gene is TRBV25-1, the J gene TRBJ2-6, with D perhaps matching TRBD1 (6 bases). Germline lookup yields CDR1 MGHDK and CDR2 SYGVNS. Trimming shortened V by 10 bases and J by 1 base, and 8 bases separated the two germline ends. CDR3 length equals 13 residues. CDR3 sequence (DNA): TGTGCCACACAGGGATCTGGGGCCAACGTCCTGACTTTC. This translates into CATQGSGANVLTF.

The V call is TRBV29-1, the J call TRBJ2-7; TRBD2 agrees at 11 bases. CDR3 length: 15 amino acids. The V gene end was trimmed by 6 bases and the J gene end by 6 bases; junction bases not matched to a gene: 13. Germline assignment: CDR1 SQVTM and CDR2 ANQGSEA. CDR3 protein: CSVVHLAGGPGEQYF. The CDR3 nucleotides read TGCAGCGTCGTACACTTAGCGGGAGGGCCGGGCGAGCAGTACTTC.

The chain links TRBV18 to TRBJ2-3; 12 nucleotides line up with TRBD1. The ends lost 5 bases at V and 4 bases at J; junction bases unmatched: 13. Per germline, CDR1 KGHSH and CDR2 LQKENI. There are 18 residues in the CDR3. In DNA, the CDR3 is TGTGCCAGCTCATCAATTCCGGGACAGGGGGCTAACGCAGATACGCAGTATTTT. Translating it yields CASSSIPGQGANADTQYF.

This clone showed up just once. The chain employs TRBV15 and TRBJ1-4, with no clear D. Trimming removed 0 bases from V and 0 bases from J, with 2 bases in between. The V gene's germline CDR1 is LNHNV and CDR2 YYDKDF (reference sequence). The CDR3 runs to 14 residues. The CDR3: CATSRDPTNEKLFF. As DNA, the CDR3 is TGTGCCACCAGCAGAGATCCAACTAATGAAAAACTGTTTTTT.

The chain couples TRBV4-2 to TRBJ2-5, with 8 nucleotides matching TRBD1. This CDR3 has 15 amino acids. Unmatched junction bases numbered 3, after V lost 2 bases and J lost 1 base. CDR1 LGHNA and CDR2 YNFKEQ come from the germline V gene. The CDR3 reads CASSQLGQVQETQYF. For the CDR3, the DNA is TGTGCCAGCAGCCAACTGGGACAGGTCCAAGAGACCCAGTACTTC.

The chain joins TRBV5-4 to TRBJ1-6, with 7 bases lining up with TRBD1. Germline-derived CDR1 and CDR2 are SGHNT and YYREEE (reference sequence). V shed 3 bases, J shed 4 bases, and the junction held 7 bases outside the gene matches. CDR3 length: 16 residues. This CDR3 reads CASSSSRDRYNSPLHF. The CDR3 bases are TGTGCCAGCAGCTCAAGCCGGGACAGATATAATTCACCCCTCCACTTT.

The chain is built from TRBV3-1 (or the pseudogene TRBV3-2) and TRBJ2-3; TRBD2 matches 15 bases. This CDR3 comprises 19 residues. V dropped 6 bases and J dropped 2; count of bases not matched to a gene: 12. CDR1 LGHDT and CDR2 YNNKEL come from the germline V gene (reference sequence). The DNA of the CDR3 is TGTGCCAGCAGTAAGGGACTAGCGGGAGGTACATTTTTCACAGATACGCAGTATTTT. Its translation: CASSKGLAGGTFFTDTQYF.

The CDR3 DNA sequence: TGTGCCAGTACCAGAAGGGGGGGATCGGATACGCAGTATTTT. Amino acid sequence: CASTRRGGSDTQYF. The gene calls are TRBV19 and TRBJ2-3; D possibly corresponds to TRBD2 (7 bases). The V end was cut by 7 bases, the J end by 6 bases, with 17 bases between. CDR3 size: 14 residues. Germline V gene lookup returns CDR1 LNHDA and CDR2 SQIVND (reference sequence). Looking up the rest from reference TRBV19 and TRBJ2-3 gives the full variable domain: DGGITQSPKYLFRKEGQNVTLSCEQNLNHDAMYWYRQDPGQGLRLIYYSQIVNDFQKGDIAEGYSVSREKKESFPLTVTSAQKNPTAFYLCASTRRGGSDTQYFGPGTRLTVL.

This clone was counted a single time. The CDR3, as DNA: TGTGCCAGCACCGGGACTAGCGAAATTCAAAAGGAGTACGAGCAGTACTTC. This sequence encodes CASTGTSEIQKEYEQYF. The rearrangement joins TRBV9 to TRBJ2-7; 10 bases are a match to TRBD2. The V segment lost 6 bases and the J segment 4 bases; nucleotides outside the gene matches: 16. This CDR3 spans 17 amino acids. CDR1 and CDR2 (germline): SGDLS, YYNGEE.

This clone was found once. This chain connects TRBV19 to TRBJ2-2; maybe TRBD2 (6 bases). The germline V gene encodes CDR1 LNHDA and CDR2 SQIVND (reference sequence). The germline V and J ends were trimmed by 8 bases and 0 bases, with 19 bases remaining between them. This CDR3 contains 17 residues. The CDR3: CASASGGNFANTGELFF. The CDR3 DNA reads TGTGCCAGTGCCTCCGGCGGGAATTTCGCGAACACCGGGGAGCTGTTTTTT.

The chain couples TRBV3-1 (or the pseudogene TRBV3-2) to TRBJ2-5, with 7 bases matching TRBD2. The CDR3 has 14 residues. CDR1 LGHDT and CDR2 YNNKEL come from the germline V gene (reference sequence). V lost 4 bases and J lost 2; bases outside the gene matches: 4. The CDR3, as DNA: TGTGCCAGCAGCCTTGGGACTATACAAGAGACCCAGTACTTC. This translates into CASSLGTIQETQYF.

The chain joins TRBV4-3 to TRBJ2-1; D possibly corresponds to TRBD2 (5 bases). CDR1 LGHNA and CDR2 YSLEER come from the germline V gene. The length of the CDR3 is 13 residues. Between the trimmed V and J ends, which lost 0 bases and 7 bases, there was a span of 7 bases. CDR3 sequence: CASSQEGENEQFF. CDR3 coding DNA: TGCGCCAGCAGCCAAGAGGGAGAGAATGAGCAGTTCTTC.

This chain joins TRBV5-6 and TRBJ1-5; D might be TRBD1 (5 bases). The CDR3 is 15 residues long. CDR1 is SGHDT and CDR2 is YYEEEE in the germline V gene. Trimming cost V 4 bases and J 7 bases, with 18 bases left between them. CDR3 sequence: CASSRGAISQQPQHF. As DNA, the CDR3 is TGTGCCAGCAGCCGAGGGGCCATTTCGCAACAGCCCCAGCATTTT.

Points on this clone: Within the sample, other DNA sequences also encode this same CDR3. J is TRBJ1-4 and V is TRBV5-4, with D maybe TRBD1 (5 bases). V lost 0 bases and J lost 3, with 9 bases in between. Germline CDR1 is SGHNT and CDR2 is YYREEE (reference sequence). The CDR3 covers 15 residues. The CDR3 is CASSLGGAANEKLFF. In DNA form, the CDR3 reads TGTGCCAGCAGCTTGGGAGGGGCGGCTAATGAAAAACTGTTTTTT.

V is TRBV10-2 and J is TRBJ2-7; TRBD1 aligns across 9 bases. Germline values: CDR1 WSHSY, CDR2 SAAADI. Trimming at V came to 1 base and at J to 2 bases, leaving 6 bases not matched to a gene. This CDR3 is built from 16 residues. The CDR3 DNA sequence: TGCGCCAGCAGTGAGTATTACAGGGGGCAACCCTACGAGCAGTACTTC. Its translation is CASSEYYRGQPYEQYF.